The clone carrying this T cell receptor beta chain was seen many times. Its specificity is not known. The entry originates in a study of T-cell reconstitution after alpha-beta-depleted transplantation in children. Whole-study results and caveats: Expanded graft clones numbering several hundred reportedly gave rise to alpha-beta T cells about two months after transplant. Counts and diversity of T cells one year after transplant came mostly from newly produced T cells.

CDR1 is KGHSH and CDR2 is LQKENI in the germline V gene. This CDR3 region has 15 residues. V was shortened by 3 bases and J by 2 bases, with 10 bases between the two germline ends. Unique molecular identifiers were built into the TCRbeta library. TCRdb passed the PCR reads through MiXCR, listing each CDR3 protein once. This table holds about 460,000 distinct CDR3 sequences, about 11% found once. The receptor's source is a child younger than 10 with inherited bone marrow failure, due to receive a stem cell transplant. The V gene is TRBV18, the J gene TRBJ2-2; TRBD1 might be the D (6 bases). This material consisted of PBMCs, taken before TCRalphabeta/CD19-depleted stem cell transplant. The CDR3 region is CASSPQGQNTGELFF. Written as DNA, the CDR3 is TGTGCCAGCTCACCCCAGGGACAAAACACCGGGGAGCTGTTTTTT.